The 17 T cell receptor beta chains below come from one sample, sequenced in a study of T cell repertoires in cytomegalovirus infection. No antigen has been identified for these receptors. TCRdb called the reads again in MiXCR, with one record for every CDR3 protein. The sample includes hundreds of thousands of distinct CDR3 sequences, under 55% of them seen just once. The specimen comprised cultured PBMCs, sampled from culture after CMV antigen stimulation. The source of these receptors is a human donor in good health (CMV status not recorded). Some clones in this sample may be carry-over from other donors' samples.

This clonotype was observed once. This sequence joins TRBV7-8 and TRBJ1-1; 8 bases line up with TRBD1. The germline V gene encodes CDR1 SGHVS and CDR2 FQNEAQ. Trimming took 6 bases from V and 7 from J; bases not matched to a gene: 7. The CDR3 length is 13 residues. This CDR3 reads CASSSGTGGEAFF. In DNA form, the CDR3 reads TGTGCCAGCAGTTCGGGTACAGGGGGTGAAGCTTTCTTT. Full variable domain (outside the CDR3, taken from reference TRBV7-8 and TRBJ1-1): GAGVSQSPRYKVAKRGQDVALRCDPISGHVSLFWYQQALGQGPEFLTYFQNEAQLDKSGLPSDRFFAERPEGSVSTLKIQRTQQEDSAVYLCASSSGTGGEAFFGQGTRLTVV.

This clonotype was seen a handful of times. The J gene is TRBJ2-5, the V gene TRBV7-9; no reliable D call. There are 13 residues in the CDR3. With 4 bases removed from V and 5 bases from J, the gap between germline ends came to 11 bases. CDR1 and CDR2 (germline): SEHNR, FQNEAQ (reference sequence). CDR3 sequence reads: CASSSLARETQYF. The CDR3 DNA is TGTGCCAGCAGCTCCCTCGCTCGGGAGACCCAGTACTTC.

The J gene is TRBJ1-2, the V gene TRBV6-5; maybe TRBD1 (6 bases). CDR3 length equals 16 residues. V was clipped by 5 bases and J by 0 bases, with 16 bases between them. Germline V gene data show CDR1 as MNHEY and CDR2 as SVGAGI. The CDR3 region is CASSREHEGANYGYTF. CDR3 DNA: TGTGCCAGCAGTAGGGAACATGAGGGGGCTAACTATGGCTACACCTTC.

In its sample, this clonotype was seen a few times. As DNA, the CDR3 is TGTGCCAGCAGTGATCAGACAGGGGGAACCACCTACGAGCAGTACTTC. Residues: CASSDQTGGTTYEQYF. The J gene is TRBJ2-7, the V gene TRBV6-6, with 9 bases lining up with TRBD1. The V gene end was trimmed by 5 bases and the J gene end by 2 bases; junction bases not matched to a gene: 10. The CDR3 covers 16 residues. Germline lookup yields CDR1 MNHNY and CDR2 SVGAGI (reference sequence).

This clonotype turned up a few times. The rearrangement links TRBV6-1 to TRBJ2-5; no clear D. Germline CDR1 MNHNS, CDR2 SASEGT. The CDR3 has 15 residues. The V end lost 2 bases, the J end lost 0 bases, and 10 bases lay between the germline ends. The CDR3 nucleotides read TGTGCCAGCAGTGAATTTAGGCCCTACCAAGAGACCCAGTACTTC. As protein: CASSEFRPYQETQYF.

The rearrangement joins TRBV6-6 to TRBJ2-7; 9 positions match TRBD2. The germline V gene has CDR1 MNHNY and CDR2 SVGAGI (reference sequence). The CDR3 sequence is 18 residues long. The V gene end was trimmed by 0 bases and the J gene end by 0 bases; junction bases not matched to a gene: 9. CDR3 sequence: CASSYSRLAARSSYEQYF. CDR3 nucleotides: TGTGCCAGCAGTTACTCGAGACTAGCGGCCCGAAGCTCCTACGAGCAGTACTTC.

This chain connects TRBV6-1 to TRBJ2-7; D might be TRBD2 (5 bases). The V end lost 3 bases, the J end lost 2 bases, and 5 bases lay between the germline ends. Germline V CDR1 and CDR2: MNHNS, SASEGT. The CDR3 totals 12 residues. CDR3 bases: TGTGCCAGCAGTGACGGGACCTACGAGCAGTACTTC. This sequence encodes CASSDGTYEQYF.

CDR3 nucleotides: TGTGCCAGCAGTTTAGACAGCAAAAACATTCAGTACTTC. Translating it yields CASSLDSKNIQYF. The V call is TRBV12-3 or TRBV12-4, the J call TRBJ2-4, with no clear D. The CDR3 spans 13 residues. V dropped 1 base and J dropped 3 bases, with 4 bases sitting between them.

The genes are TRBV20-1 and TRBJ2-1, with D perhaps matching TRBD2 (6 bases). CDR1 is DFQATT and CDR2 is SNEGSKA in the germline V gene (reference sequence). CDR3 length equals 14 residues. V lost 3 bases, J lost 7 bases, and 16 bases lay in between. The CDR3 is CSASPGTGGNEQFF. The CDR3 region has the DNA TGCAGTGCTAGCCCCGGGACTGGCGGTAATGAGCAGTTCTTC.

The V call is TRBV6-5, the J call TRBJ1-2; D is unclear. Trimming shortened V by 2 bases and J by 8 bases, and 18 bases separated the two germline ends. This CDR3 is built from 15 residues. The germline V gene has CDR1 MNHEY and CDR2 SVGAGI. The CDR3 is CASSYTAAGKGGYTF. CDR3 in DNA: TGTGCCAGCAGTTACACAGCCGCGGGGAAAGGAGGCTACACCTTC.

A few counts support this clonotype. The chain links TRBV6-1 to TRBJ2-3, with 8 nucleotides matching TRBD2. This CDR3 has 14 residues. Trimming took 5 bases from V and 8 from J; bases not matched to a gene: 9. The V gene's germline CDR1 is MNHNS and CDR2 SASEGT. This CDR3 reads CASSRGGDVGTQYF. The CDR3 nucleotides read TGTGCCAGCAGTCGGGGGGGCGACGTGGGTACGCAGTATTTT.

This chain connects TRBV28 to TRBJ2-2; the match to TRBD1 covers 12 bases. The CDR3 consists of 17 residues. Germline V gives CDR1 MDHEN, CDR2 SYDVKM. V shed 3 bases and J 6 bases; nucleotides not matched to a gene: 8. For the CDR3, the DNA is TGTGCCAGCAGTTTTGGGACCGGGACAGGGGGCTCCGGGGAGCTGTTTTTT. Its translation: CASSFGTGTGGSGELFF.

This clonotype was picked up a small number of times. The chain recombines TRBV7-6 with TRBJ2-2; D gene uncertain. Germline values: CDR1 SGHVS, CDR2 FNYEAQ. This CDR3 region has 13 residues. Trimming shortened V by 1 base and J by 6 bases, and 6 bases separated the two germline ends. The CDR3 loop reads CASSLVPPGELFF. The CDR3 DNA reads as TGTGCCAGCAGCTTAGTACCACCCGGGGAGCTGTTTTTT.

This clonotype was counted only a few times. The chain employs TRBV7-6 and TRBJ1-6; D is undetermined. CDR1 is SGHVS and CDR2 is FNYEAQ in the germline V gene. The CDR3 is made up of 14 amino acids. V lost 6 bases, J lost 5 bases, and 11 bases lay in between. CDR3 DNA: TGTGCCAGCAGTCAAAGACGGAATAATTCACCCCTCCACTTT. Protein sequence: CASSQRRNNSPLHF.

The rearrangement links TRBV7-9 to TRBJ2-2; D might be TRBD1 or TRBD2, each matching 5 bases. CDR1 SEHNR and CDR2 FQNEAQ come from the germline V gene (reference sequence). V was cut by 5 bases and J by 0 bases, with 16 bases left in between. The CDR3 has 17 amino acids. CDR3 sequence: CASSIPGPRANTGELFF. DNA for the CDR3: TGTGCCAGCAGCATTCCGGGACCCCGTGCGAACACCGGGGAGCTGTTTTTT.

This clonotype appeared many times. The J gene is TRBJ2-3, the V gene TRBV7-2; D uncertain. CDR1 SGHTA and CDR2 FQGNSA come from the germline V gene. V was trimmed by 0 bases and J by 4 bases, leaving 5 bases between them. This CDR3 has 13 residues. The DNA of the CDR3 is TGTGCCAGCAGCTTAGCCCCCCCAGATACGCAGTATTTT. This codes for CASSLAPPDTQYF.

Written as DNA, the CDR3 is TGTGCCAGCAGCGTAGAGGGTATGGTTGGAGAGACCCAGTACTTC. It yields the protein CASSVEGMVGETQYF. The chain couples TRBV9 to TRBJ2-5; D is uncertain. This CDR3 is 15 amino acids long. Trimming took off 0 bases at V and 4 bases at J, with 13 bases between the two ends. Germline values: CDR1 SGDLS, CDR2 YYNGEE.